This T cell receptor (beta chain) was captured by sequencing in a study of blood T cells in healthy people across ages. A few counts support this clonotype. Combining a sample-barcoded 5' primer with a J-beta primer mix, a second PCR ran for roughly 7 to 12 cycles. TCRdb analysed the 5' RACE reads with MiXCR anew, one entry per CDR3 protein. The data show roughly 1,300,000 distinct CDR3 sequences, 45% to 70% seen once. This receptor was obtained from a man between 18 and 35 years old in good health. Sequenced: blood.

In nucleotides, the CDR3 is TGCAGTGCTAGTCTAGCTAGCGGGACCTACGAGCAGTACTTC. Its translation: CSASLASGTYEQYF. The chain joins TRBV20-1 to TRBJ2-7; 9 nucleotides match TRBD2. V shed 3 bases, J shed 2 bases, and the junction held 5 bases outside the gene matches. Germline V lookup: CDR1 DFQATT, CDR2 SNEGSKA (reference sequence). This CDR3 region has 14 residues.